The T cell receptor beta chain under discussion was sequenced for a study of blood T cell repertoires in COVID-19. Looking at the study overall: The samples span acute and convalescent COVID-19 from the United States, Italy and Spain. In each case, the material was cDNA or gDNA derived from T cells, B-cell-depleted T cells, or PBMCs.

Germline assignment: CDR1 MDHEN and CDR2 SYDVKM. V was cut by 10 bases and J by 2 bases, with 9 bases left in between. CDR3 size: 12 residues. Original analysis: Nucleated cell counts were estimated from reference gene primer amplification. Sequencing was performed with immunoSEQ multiplex PCR; in TCRdb, only in-frame clones are kept and a portion is missing. The V and J calls and clone size were taken over from that table, and D and trimming were inferred from the DNA. The table shows 100,000 to 150,000 clones, with approximately 71% occurring only once. The receptor was derived from a woman aged 70-85 years with acute or convalescent COVID-19. The source material was peripheral blood. The chain joins TRBV28 to TRBJ2-1; D uncertain. CDR3 sequence: CAIRGTYNEQFF. The DNA for the CDR3 is TGTGCCATCCGTGGCACCTACAATGAGCAGTTCTTC.